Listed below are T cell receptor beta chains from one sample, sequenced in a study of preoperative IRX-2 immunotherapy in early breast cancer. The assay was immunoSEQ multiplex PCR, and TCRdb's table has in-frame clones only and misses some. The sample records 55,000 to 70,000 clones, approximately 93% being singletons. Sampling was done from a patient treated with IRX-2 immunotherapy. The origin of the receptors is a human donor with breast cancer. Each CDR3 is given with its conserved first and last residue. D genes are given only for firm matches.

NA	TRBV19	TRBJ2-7	CASSRNTNSYEQYF	TGTGCCAGTAGTAGGAACACGAACTCCTACGAGCAGTACTTC
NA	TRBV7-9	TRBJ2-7	CASSPGGRPTYEQYF	TGTGCCAGCAGCCCAGGCGGCCGACCAACCTACGAGCAGTACTTC
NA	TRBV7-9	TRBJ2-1	CASRQVRDSLINEQFF	TGTGCCAGCAGGCAAGTCCGGGACTCCCTGATTAATGAGCAGTTCTTC
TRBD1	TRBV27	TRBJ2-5	CASSQSGGPQETQYF	TGTGCCAGCAGTCAATCAGGGGGCCCCCAAGAGACCCAGTACTTC
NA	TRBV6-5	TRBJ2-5	CASSYSQHQETQYF	TGTGCCAGCAGTTACTCACAGCACCAAGAGACCCAGTACTTC
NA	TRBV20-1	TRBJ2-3	CTPLHGDTQYF	TGCACCCCCCTCCACGGGGATACGCAGTATTTT
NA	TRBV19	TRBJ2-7	CASKQGGPESPYEQYF	TGTGCCAGTAAGCAGGGGGGGCCTGAATCCCCCTACGAGCAGTACTTC
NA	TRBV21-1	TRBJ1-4	CASSQTGVNEKLFF	TGTGCCAGCAGCCAGACAGGGGTCAATGAAAAACTGTTTTTT
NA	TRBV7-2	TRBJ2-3	CASSLALGGAVADTQYF	TGTGCCAGCAGCTTAGCGCTCGGTGGGGCGGTGGCAGATACGCAGTATTTT
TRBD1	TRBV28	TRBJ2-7	CASSLAGTGTYEQYF	TGTGCCAGCAGTTTGGCCGGGACAGGAACCTACGAGCAGTACTTC
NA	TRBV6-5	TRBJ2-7	CASRRIGGPYEQYF	TGTGCCAGCAGACGCATCGGGGGCCCCTACGAGCAGTACTTC
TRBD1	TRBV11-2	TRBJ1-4	CASSSQTGRFEKLFF	TGTGCCAGCAGCTCGCAGACAGGGCGGTTTGAAAAACTGTTTTTT
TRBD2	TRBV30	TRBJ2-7	CAWSGLADYEQYF	TGTGCCTGGAGCGGACTAGCGGACTACGAGCAGTACTTC
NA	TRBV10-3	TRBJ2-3	CAISADTDTQYF	TGTGCCATCAGTGCAGACACAGATACGCAGTATTTT
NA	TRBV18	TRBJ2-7	CASSPGQAEGYEQYF	TGTGCCAGCTCACCCGGACAAGCCGAGGGCTACGAGCAGTACTTC
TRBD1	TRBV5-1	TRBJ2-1	CASSPQGVFYNEQFF	TGCGCCAGCAGCCCGCAGGGGGTTTTCTACAATGAGCAGTTCTTC
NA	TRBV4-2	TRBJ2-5	CASSQSGRKETQYF	TGTGCCAGCAGCCAATCGGGCCGAAAAGAGACCCAGTACTTC
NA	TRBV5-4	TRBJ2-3	CASRTGQYATDTQYF	TGTGCCAGCAGAACCGGACAGTACGCGACAGATACGCAGTATTTT
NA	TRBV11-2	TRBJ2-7	CASSFSGLPISYEQYF	TGTGCCAGCAGCTTTTCAGGCTTACCTATTTCCTACGAGCAGTACTTC
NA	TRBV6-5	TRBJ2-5	CASTPLGRGETQYF	TGTGCCAGCACCCCCCTGGGGAGGGGGGAGACCCAGTACTTC
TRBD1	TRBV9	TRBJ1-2	CASSSTGAAWYGYTF	TGTGCCAGCAGCTCAACAGGGGCCGCCTGGTATGGCTACACCTTC
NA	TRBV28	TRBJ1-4	CASSSGTSREKLFF	TGTGCCAGCAGCTCCGGGACAAGTCGGGAAAAACTGTTTTTT